Here is one T cell receptor beta chain with its context. One entry per CDR3 protein, called by TCRdb with MiXCR from the RT-PCR reads. This table has about 400,000 distinct CDR3 sequences, 16% appearing once. This sample stems from a study of patients and donors after allogeneic stem cell transplantation. The CDR3 is 12 amino acids. Germline V gene data show CDR1 as SQVTM and CDR2 as ANQGSEA. The V and J ends lost 5 bases and 8 bases respectively, with 15 bases between them. The sequenced sample consisted of blood, either unsorted or a sorted T cell fraction (not recorded which). The chain has TRBV29-1 and TRBJ1-2; D remains unclear. The sequence was obtained from a human donor who was either an allogeneic HSCT recipient or a stem cell or donor lymphocyte infusion donor (not recorded which). It is not recorded whose cells these are; they may come from a transplant donor. This CDR3 is CSVIGGPGGYTF. Written as DNA, the CDR3 is TGCAGCGTTATCGGAGGTCCGGGGGGCTACACCTTC.